Listed below are T cell receptor beta chains from one sample, sequenced in a study of cytomegalovirus exposure and HLA in healthy donors. Sequencing used immunoSEQ multiplex PCR; TCRdb keeps in-frame clones, though not all of them. The repertoire holds approximately 110,000 clones, about 80% seen once, with around 2.1% in the top ten. Sequencing was performed on PBMCs. All receptors come from a man aged 25 to 40 in good health and CMV-seronegative. Each CDR3 is given with its conserved first and last residue.

CDR3aa: CASSRDSGTGELFF
v_gene: TRBV5-1
j_gene: TRBJ2-2

CDR3aa: CASTSSGNYGYTF
v_gene: TRBV11-2
j_gene: TRBJ1-2

CDR3aa: CASEGTGVIGELFF
v_gene: TRBV2
j_gene: TRBJ2-2

CDR3aa: CASSSPSGGEQYF
v_gene: TRBV7-3
j_gene: TRBJ2-7

CDR3aa: CASSLRENTEAFF
v_gene: TRBV7-2
j_gene: TRBJ1-1

CDR3aa: CASSLVAGVGYEQYF
v_gene: TRBV7-9
j_gene: TRBJ2-7

CDR3aa: CAWSVFEERGNEQFF
v_gene: TRBV30
j_gene: TRBJ2-1

CDR3aa: CASSVGSGGPGFQYF
v_gene: TRBV9
j_gene: TRBJ2-4

CDR3aa: CSVASGPIYEQYF
v_gene: TRBV29-1
j_gene: TRBJ2-7

CDR3aa: CASSQGTGSESNGKLFF
v_gene: TRBV4-3
j_gene: TRBJ1-4

CDR3aa: CASSRADEKLFF
v_gene: TRBV19
j_gene: TRBJ1-4

CDR3aa: CASSARRIGDEKLFF
v_gene: TRBV6-1
j_gene: TRBJ1-4

CDR3aa: CASSLGQGSETEAFF
v_gene: TRBV18
j_gene: TRBJ1-1

CDR3aa: CASSPGQFSGNTIYF
v_gene: TRBV6-5
j_gene: TRBJ1-3